Included here is one TCR beta chain sequence, with context. V gave up 5 bases and J gave up 5 bases; unmatched junction bases: 16. There are 17 residues in the CDR3. CDR1 is MNHEY, CDR2 SVGEGT, per germline. This sample was taken from a study of blood T cells in healthy people across ages. A second PCR of 7 to 11 cycles used a sample-barcoded 5' primer and a J-beta primer mix. A template-switch adaptor that had 12 random nucleotides put a tag on each cDNA molecule. TCRdb passed the 5' RACE reads through MiXCR, listing each CDR3 protein once. The sample contains about 680,000 distinct CDR3 sequences, roughly 49% of which appear only once.

This receptor was taken from a woman aged 55 to 70 in good health. The chain joins TRBV6-2 or TRBV6-3 to TRBJ1-1; 8 positions match TRBD1. The sample consisted of blood. The CDR3 loop is CASSPPKDRVSRTEAFF. In nucleotides, the CDR3 is TGTGCCAGCAGTCCTCCAAAGGACAGGGTATCGAGAACTGAAGCTTTCTTT.